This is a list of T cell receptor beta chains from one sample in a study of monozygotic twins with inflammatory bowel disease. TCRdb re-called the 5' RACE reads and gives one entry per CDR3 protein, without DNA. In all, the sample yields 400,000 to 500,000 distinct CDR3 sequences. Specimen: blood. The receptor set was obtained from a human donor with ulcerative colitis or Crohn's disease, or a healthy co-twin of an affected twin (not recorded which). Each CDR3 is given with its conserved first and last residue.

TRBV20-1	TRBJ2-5	CSARENRAPGTQYF
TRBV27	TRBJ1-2	CASSLVGQRNYGYTF
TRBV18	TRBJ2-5	CASSPPTRETQYF
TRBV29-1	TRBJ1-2	CSAKNSMGYGYTF
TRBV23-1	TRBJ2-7	CASSQLTGVEQYF
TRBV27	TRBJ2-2	CASSPTAGYGELFF
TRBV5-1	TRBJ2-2	CASSLGQGITGELFF
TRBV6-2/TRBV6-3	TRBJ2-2	CASLIGQGSTGELFF
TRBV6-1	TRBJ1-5	CASRPNRARQPQHF
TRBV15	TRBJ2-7	CATLGGGPSSYEQYF
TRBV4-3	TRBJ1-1	CASSEGINTEAFF
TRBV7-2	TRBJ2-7	CASSAPRGGYDEQYF
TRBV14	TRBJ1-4	CASSSRQPEKLFF
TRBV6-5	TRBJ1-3	CASSSTLSSGNTIYF
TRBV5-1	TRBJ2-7	CASSLETGIHEQYF
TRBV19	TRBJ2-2	CASSSSGRDTPGELFF
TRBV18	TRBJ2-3	CASSPTSPDTQYF
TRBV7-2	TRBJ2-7	CASTPLLAGAYEQYF
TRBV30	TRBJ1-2	CAWSGWGGNGGYTF
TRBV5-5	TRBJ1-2	CASSLEQAPNYGYTF
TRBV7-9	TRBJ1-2	CASSLKPNYGYTF
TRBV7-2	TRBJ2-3	CASSEPTGTDTQYF
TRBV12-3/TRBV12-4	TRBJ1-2	CASRQGGSSNYGYTF
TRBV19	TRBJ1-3	CASSIRMGTGNTIYF
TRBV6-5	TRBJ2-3	CASSYSVGAADTQYF
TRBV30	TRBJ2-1	CAWRDVPTRRSSYNEQFF
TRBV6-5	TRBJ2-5	CASSYGRGAGQETQYF
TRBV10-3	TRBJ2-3	CAISMWGLASSDTQYF
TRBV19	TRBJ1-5	CASSGFRQGAIQPQHF
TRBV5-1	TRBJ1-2	CASSALEANYGYTF
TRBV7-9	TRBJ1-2	CASTLDAFYGYTF
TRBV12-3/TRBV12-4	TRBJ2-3	CASSETSGGTDTQYF
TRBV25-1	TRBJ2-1	CASSGEVEQFF
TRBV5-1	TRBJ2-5	CASSLIRVEETQYF
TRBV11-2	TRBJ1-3	CASSLGAQGNTIYF
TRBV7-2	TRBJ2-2	CASSPGTIAGELFF
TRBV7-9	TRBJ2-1	CASTLPSAQREVDEQFF
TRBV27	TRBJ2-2	CATLGLAGIRVYTGELFF
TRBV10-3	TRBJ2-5	CAISVGLAGVETQYF
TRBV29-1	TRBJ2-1	CSVGYRASYNEQFF
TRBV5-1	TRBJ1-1	CASSVRDPNTEAFF
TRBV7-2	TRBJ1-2	CASSFTTGGGYGYTF
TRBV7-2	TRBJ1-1	CASSLDWGRATEAFF
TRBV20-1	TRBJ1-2	CSATRGRDGYTF
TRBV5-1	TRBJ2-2	CASSLGDTGELFF
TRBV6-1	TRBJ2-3	CASRSSADTQYF